These 16 T cell receptor beta chains share one sample of origin, sequenced in a study of a mutant IDH1 vaccine in newly diagnosed glioma. For these TCRs, the target antigens are not known. Described time point: week 35, safety follow-up. It was 300 ug of mutant IDH1 20-mer peptide that made up each vaccine dose, given with topical imiquimod. Clones were read by immunoSEQ multiplex PCR, and TCRdb kept only the in-frame ones, dropping some. The repertoire includes over 45,000 clones, over 80% of them detected once, and about 2.3% sits in the top ten. The sample consisted of PBMCs, taken from a glioma patient whose treatment included an IDH1 peptide vaccine. The source of these receptors is a man aged 45 to 65 with glioma.

J is TRBJ1-1 and V is TRBV9; the D gene is possibly TRBD1 (6 bases). Trimming removed 0 bases at V and 6 bases at J, with 12 bases between. CDR3 length equals 14 residues. The germline CDR1 and CDR2 sequences are SGDLS and YYNGEE. DNA of the CDR3: TGTGCCAGCAGCGTAGGAGTCGGGGGCCCTGAAGCTTTCTTT. This codes for CASSVGVGGPEAFF.

This sequence joins TRBV10-2 and TRBJ1-1; 9 bases map to TRBD1. J gave up 7 bases and V 2 bases, and 5 bases lay outside the gene matches. CDR1 WSHSY and CDR2 SAAADI come from the germline V gene. The CDR3 runs 14 residues. The CDR3 DNA sequence: TGCGCCAGCAGTGAGGGACAGGGGATCTATGAAGCTTTCTTT. It encodes CASSEGQGIYEAFF.

The chain employs TRBV7-2 and TRBJ2-7, with D perhaps given as TRBD1 or TRBD2 (5 bases each). The CDR3 covers 13 residues. CDR1 is SGHTA and CDR2 is FQGNSA in the germline V gene. Between the trimmed V and J ends, which lost 5 bases and 2 bases, there was a span of 10 bases. CDR3 residues: CASSKGRPYEQYF. The CDR3 DNA is TGTGCCAGCAGCAAGGGACGGCCCTACGAGCAGTACTTC.

This sequence joins TRBV15 and TRBJ2-7, with D perhaps matching TRBD1 or TRBD2 (5 bases each). V was clipped by 9 bases and J by 4 bases, with 19 bases between them. CDR1 LNHNV and CDR2 YYDKDF come from the germline V gene (reference sequence). This CDR3 is built from 14 residues. This CDR3 reads CATTRTGTDYEQYF. In DNA form, the CDR3 reads TGTGCCACGACGCGTACCGGGACGGATTACGAGCAGTACTTC.

This clone was detected once. The V and J genes are TRBV2 and TRBJ1-3; D possibly corresponds to TRBD1 (5 bases). Trimming stripped 3 bases from V and 3 bases from J, with 15 bases between. The CDR3 is 16 residues long. CDR1 and CDR2 from the germline V gene are SNHLY and FYNNEI. Here the CDR3 DNA reads TGTGCCAGCAGTGATTCGCCCAGGGTTGGTGGAAACACCATATATTTT. It encodes CASSDSPRVGGNTIYF.

This rearrangement joins TRBV18 to TRBJ1-1; the D gene is possibly TRBD1 (6 bases). The CDR3 contains 14 residues. Trimming took off 0 bases at V and 8 bases at J, with 13 bases between the two ends. Per the germline V gene, CDR1 is KGHSH and CDR2 is LQKENI. The CDR3 bases are TGTGCCAGCTCACCACCGGCCAGGGGCACCGAAGCTTTCTTT. This sequence encodes CASSPPARGTEAFF.

The chain recombines TRBV7-8 with TRBJ1-5; D is uncertain. From germline, CDR1 is SGHVS and CDR2 FQNEAQ. The CDR3 length is 15 residues. V shed 2 bases and J shed 2 bases, with 10 bases lying between them. CDR3 coding DNA: TGTGCCAGCAGCTTAAACGGGGATCGCAATCAGCCCCAGCATTTT. Amino acid sequence: CASSLNGDRNQPQHF. Filled out from reference TRBV7-8 and TRBJ1-5, the complete variable domain reads GAGVSQSPRYKVAKRGQDVALRCDPISGHVSLFWYQQALGQGPEFLTYFQNEAQLDKSGLPSDRFFAERPEGSVSTLKIQRTQQEDSAVYLCASSLNGDRNQPQHFGDGTRLSIL.

The chain couples TRBV5-1 to TRBJ2-3, with TRBD2 matching over 9 bases. Germline CDR1 SGHRS, CDR2 YFSETQ. The CDR3 runs to 17 residues. Trimming removed 1 base from V and 0 bases from J; junction bases left unmatched: 6. Here the CDR3 reads CASSLRGGALSTDTQYF. The DNA for the CDR3 is TGCGCCAGCAGCTTGCGCGGGGGGGCCCTTAGCACAGATACGCAGTATTTT.

This rearrangement joins TRBV7-2 to TRBJ1-1; D is unresolved. Germline CDR1 is SGHTA and CDR2 is FQGNSA. The CDR3 has 15 residues. The germline V and J ends were trimmed by 1 base and 5 bases, with 14 bases remaining between them. The CDR3 sequence is CASSLEASARTEAFF. Written as DNA, the CDR3 is TGTGCCAGCAGCTTAGAGGCCTCTGCGAGGACTGAAGCTTTCTTT.

The gene calls are TRBV27 and TRBJ2-1; 10 bases map to TRBD2. This CDR3 comprises 16 residues. Germline CDR1 MNHEY, CDR2 SMNVEV (reference sequence). J gave up 5 bases and V 5 bases, and 9 bases lay outside the gene matches. CDR3 residues: CASSKRTSGADNEQFF. In nucleotides, the CDR3 is TGTGCCAGCAGTAAACGAACTAGCGGGGCCGACAATGAGCAGTTCTTC.

V gene TRBV28 combines with J gene TRBJ2-4; tentative D call: TRBD2 (6 bases). Germline V lookup: CDR1 MDHEN, CDR2 SYDVKM. V lost 5 bases to trimming and J lost 3 bases, with 11 bases between them. The CDR3 has 14 amino acids. The CDR3: CASSLWGGKNIQYF. DNA of the CDR3: TGTGCCAGCAGTCTGTGGGGAGGCAAAAACATTCAGTACTTC.

This chain uses TRBV10-1 with TRBJ2-7, with D hard to call. The CDR3 contains 14 residues. V was pared by 4 bases and J by 4 bases, with 14 bases between. CDR1 is WNHNN, CDR2 SYGVQD, per germline (reference sequence). CDR3 DNA sequence: TGCGCCAGCAGTGGGAATGGACGCCCTTACGAGCAGTACTTC. Protein sequence: CASSGNGRPYEQYF.

The chain couples TRBV2 to TRBJ2-3; 12 bases match TRBD1. The CDR3 has 15 residues. J gave up 3 bases and V 10 bases, and 8 bases lay outside the gene matches. Germline V gives CDR1 SNHLY, CDR2 FYNNEI. This chain's CDR3 is CAKQGDRGQTDTQYF. CDR3 nucleotide sequence: TGTGCCAAGCAGGGGGACAGGGGGCAAACAGATACGCAGTATTTT.

The chain employs TRBV9 and TRBJ1-5; D remains unclear. CDR3 size: 14 residues. V gave up 4 bases and J gave up 0 bases, with 8 bases separating them. Germline loops: CDR1 SGDLS, CDR2 YYNGEE. The CDR3 loop is CASSPLDSNQPQHF. The CDR3 nucleotides are TGTGCCAGCAGCCCCCTCGATAGCAATCAGCCCCAGCATTTT. The full variable domain, rest sourced from reference TRBV9 and TRBJ1-5, is DSGVTQTPKHLITATGQRVTLRCSPRSGDLSVYWYQQSLDQGLQFLIQYYNGEERAKGNILERFSAQQFPDLHSELNLSSLELGDSALYFCASSPLDSNQPQHFGDGTRLSIL.

The chain is built from TRBV19 and TRBJ2-5; the D is unclear. CDR1 LNHDA and CDR2 SQIVND come from the germline V gene (reference sequence). CDR3 length equals 15 residues. With 6 bases removed from V and 0 bases from J, the gap between germline ends came to 14 bases. The CDR3 coding sequence is TGTGCCAGTAGCCCTAGGACCCCGTACCAAGAGACCCAGTACTTC. Its protein product is CASSPRTPYQETQYF.

The chain combines TRBV29-1 with TRBJ2-7; no definite D call. This CDR3 spans 11 amino acids. V was trimmed by 3 bases and J by 6 bases, leaving 9 bases between them. CDR1 and CDR2 from the germline V gene are SQVTM and ANQGSEA. CDR3 protein: CSVEVWGEQYF. CDR3 sequence (DNA): TGCAGCGTTGAGGTCTGGGGCGAGCAGTACTTC.